This TCR beta chain was sequenced for a study of blood T cell repertoires in COVID-19. The wider study: Acute and convalescent COVID-19 samples came from the United States, Italy and Spain. T cells, B-cell-depleted T cells, or PBMCs supplied cDNA or gDNA.

As originally analysed: It was from reference gene primer amplification that nucleated cell counts were estimated. Clones were read by immunoSEQ multiplex PCR, and TCRdb kept only the in-frame ones, dropping some. From that table come the V and J calls and clone size; the DNA was used to work out D and trimming. The sample holds roughly 120,000 clones, roughly 90% seen once. Trimming at V came to 8 bases and at J to 4 bases, leaving 6 bases not matched to a gene. Germline CDR1 reads SNHLY; CDR2 reads FYNNEI. The CDR3 is made up of 15 amino acids. The chain couples TRBV2 to TRBJ2-5, with 14 bases identical to TRBD2. The sequencing input was peripheral blood. The clonotype was recovered from a human donor in a cohort sampled during active COVID-19. The CDR3 region has the DNA TGTGCCAGCGGACTAGCGGGGGGTTCGGGAGAGACCCAGTACTTC. The encoded protein is CASGLAGGSGETQYF.